This TCR beta chain was captured by sequencing in a study of T cell responses to AZD1222 COVID-19 vaccine. Clones were sequenced by immunoSEQ multiplex PCR, and TCRdb holds only the in-frame ones, with some missing. The repertoire holds about 150,000 clones, with about nine tenths as singletons. Points from the study as a whole: Sampling that yielded the repertoires occurred only after the peak T cell response.

A note on this clone: Its antigen is currently unknown.

Germline CDR1 reads MGHDK; CDR2 reads SYGVNS. With 3 bases clipped from V and 3 bases from J, the junction kept 5 bases outside the gene matches. There are 14 residues in the CDR3. The clonotype was recovered from an adult in good health. V usage is TRBV25-1 and J usage is TRBJ2-7; 7 bases are a match to TRBD1. Sequences were derived from peripheral blood, sampled on day 0 of AZD1222 vaccination. Here the CDR3 reads CASSDPHRGYEQYF. The CDR3 DNA reads as TGTGCCAGCAGTGATCCCCACAGGGGCTACGAGCAGTACTTC.